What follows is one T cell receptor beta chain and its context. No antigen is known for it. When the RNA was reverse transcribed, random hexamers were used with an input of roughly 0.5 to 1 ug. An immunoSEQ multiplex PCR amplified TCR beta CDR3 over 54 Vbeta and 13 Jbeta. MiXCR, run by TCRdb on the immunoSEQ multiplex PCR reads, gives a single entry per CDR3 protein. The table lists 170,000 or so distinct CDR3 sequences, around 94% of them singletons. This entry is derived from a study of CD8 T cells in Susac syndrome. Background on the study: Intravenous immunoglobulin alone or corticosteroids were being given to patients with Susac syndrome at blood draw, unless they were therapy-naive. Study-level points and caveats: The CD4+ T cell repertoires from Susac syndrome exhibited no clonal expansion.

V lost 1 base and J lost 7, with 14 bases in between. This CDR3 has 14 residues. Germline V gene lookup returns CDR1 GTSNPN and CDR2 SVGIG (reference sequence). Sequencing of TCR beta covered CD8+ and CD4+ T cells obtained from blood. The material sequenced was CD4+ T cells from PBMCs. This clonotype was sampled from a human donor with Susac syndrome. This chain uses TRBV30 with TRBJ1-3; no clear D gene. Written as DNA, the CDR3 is TGTGCCTGGAGTGCCATCCGGTCTCGGAACACCATATATTTT. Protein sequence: CAWSAIRSRNTIYF.